A selection of T cell receptor beta chains follows, all from one sample in a study of cytomegalovirus exposure and HLA in healthy donors. Profiling relied on immunoSEQ multiplex PCR, and the TCRdb table lists in-frame clones only, not all of them. The table lists 110,000 to 150,000 clones, around two thirds of them singletons. Sequencing was carried out using PBMCs. Receptors originate from a woman aged 60-75 years in good health and CMV-seropositive. CDR3s include the opening cysteine and the closing phenylalanine or tryptophan. D genes are given only for firm matches. Clone size is not always given. Where it is, it says once, few, many or a class for expanded clones.

V	J	D	size	DNA	CDR3
TRBV2	TRBJ2-5	TRBD2	once	TGTGCCAGCGAGAAGGGGAGGGGAGAGACCCAGTACTTC	CASEKGRGETQYF
TRBV6-5	TRBJ1-1	-	-	TGTGCCAGCAGTCCCCACAGGGAGAGGACTGAAGCTTTCTTT	CASSPHRERTEAFF
TRBV5-1	TRBJ2-3	TRBD2	-	TGCGCCAGCAGCCCCCTCGGACTAGCGGAATTCACAGATACGCAGTATTTT	CASSPLGLAEFTDTQYF
TRBV9	TRBJ1-1	TRBD1	few	TGTGCCAGCAGCGTATCGACCGGGACAGGGGCCGCGAACACTGAAGCTTTCTTT	CASSVSTGTGAANTEAFF
TRBV10-3	TRBJ2-1	TRBD1	-	TGTGCCATCCGACAGGGGGCTGTAGATGAGCAGTTCTTC	CAIRQGAVDEQFF
TRBV7-8	TRBJ1-1	TRBD1	-	TGTGCCAGCAGCTCAGACAGGGCTAATGAAGCTTTCTTT	CASSSDRANEAFF
TRBV5-1	TRBJ2-2	TRBD1	-	TGCGCCAGCAGCTGGAACACAGGGGGCCCCGGGGAGCTGTTTTTT	CASSWNTGGPGELFF
TRBV15	TRBJ2-2	TRBD1	-	TGTGCCACCAGCGAGACAGGGAAAACCGGGGAGCTGTTTTTT	CATSETGKTGELFF
TRBV7-9	TRBJ1-1	TRBD1	-	TGTGCCAGCAGCTTTGCGGGTCAGGGGGGCACTGAAGCTTTCTTT	CASSFAGQGGTEAFF
TRBV29-1	TRBJ2-4	-	-	TGCAGCGTTGAGCCCAGGGGAGCCAAAAACATTCAGTACTTC	CSVEPRGAKNIQYF
TRBV9	TRBJ2-1	TRBD2	-	TGTGCCAGCAGCTTTGGACTAGCGGTTAGCTCCTACAATGAGCAGTTCTTC	CASSFGLAVSSYNEQFF
TRBV6-1	TRBJ2-1	-	few	TGTGCCAGCAGTGCAGACAGGAACAATGAGCAGTTCTTC	CASSADRNNEQFF
TRBV7-9	TRBJ2-5	TRBD2	few	TGTGCCAGCAGCTTGTCGGGACTAGCGGGAGTTGGGGGAGAGACCCAGTACTTC	CASSLSGLAGVGGETQYF
TRBV27	TRBJ2-3	TRBD2	few	TGTGCCAGCAGTTTACTGACTAGCGGCCCTGAGGATACGCAGTATTTT	CASSLLTSGPEDTQYF
TRBV10-3	TRBJ1-3	TRBD1	-	TGTGCCATCAGTACAGGGGGCACGGGAAACACCATATATTTT	CAISTGGTGNTIYF
TRBV7-9	TRBJ2-7	TRBD1	once	TGTGCCAGCACCCCCATGGCAGGACAGGGCTACGAGCAGTACTTC	CASTPMAGQGYEQYF
TRBV4-2	TRBJ2-3	TRBD2	-	TGTGCCAGCAGCCAATACACTAGCGGGACGACAGATACGCAGTATTTT	CASSQYTSGTTDTQYF
TRBV6-1	TRBJ2-2	TRBD1	-	TGTGCCAGCAGCGGGGACAGGGCCTCCGGGGAGCTGTTTTTT	CASSGDRASGELFF
TRBV5-1	TRBJ2-1	TRBD2	-	TGCGCCAGCAACTCCGGCGGGGGGAGCTCCTACAATGAGCAGTTCTTC	CASNSGGGSSYNEQFF
TRBV2	TRBJ1-2	TRBD1	-	TGTGCCAGCAGATCGGGACAGGGAAACTATGGCTACACCTTC	CASRSGQGNYGYTF
TRBV6-1	TRBJ1-2	TRBD1	-	TGTGCCAGCAGTGGACGACAGGGAGGTGGCTACACCTTC	CASSGRQGGGYTF
TRBV7-8	TRBJ1-5	-	-	TGTGCCAGCAGCTTAGCGCGCCTTAGCAATCAGCCCCAGCATTTT	CASSLARLSNQPQHF
TRBV30	TRBJ2-7	-	few	TGTGCCTGGAGTCCGAGCTCCTACGAGCAGTACTTC	CAWSPSSYEQYF
TRBV4-2	TRBJ2-1	TRBD2	-	TGTGCCAGCAGCCGAGAAATTAGCGGGAGCTCCTACAATGAGCAGTTCTTC	CASSREISGSSYNEQFF
TRBV6-1	TRBJ2-7	-	-	TGTGCCAGCAGCTCTTTCGACAAGGTGTGGGAGCAGTACTTC	CASSSFDKVWEQYF
TRBV6-4	TRBJ2-3	-	-	TGTGCCAGCAGTGACACGTACTACACAGATACGCAGTATTTT	CASSDTYYTDTQYF
TRBV2	TRBJ1-1	-	-	TGTGCCAGCCGTCAAGAGACCGGCCTAGGTGAAGCTTTCTTT	CASRQETGLGEAFF
TRBV7-9	TRBJ2-5	-	-	TGTGCCAGCAGCTTAGTCGTGGCTTGGGAGACCCAGTACTTC	CASSLVVAWETQYF
TRBV10-2	TRBJ2-3	-	-	TGCGCCAGCAGTCAGGGATCTAACACAGATACGCAGTATTTT	CASSQGSNTDTQYF
TRBV7-9	TRBJ1-4	TRBD1	-	TGTGCCAGCAGCTTATCTGGGACAGATGAAAAACTGTTTTTT	CASSLSGTDEKLFF
TRBV9	TRBJ1-1	TRBD1	few	TGTGCCAGCAGCGTGGGGACAGGGGGGGTGACTGAAGCTTTCTTT	CASSVGTGGVTEAFF
TRBV6-5	TRBJ1-2	TRBD1	once	TGTGCCACCCTGGACAGGGTAGGATATGGCTACACCTTC	CATLDRVGYGYTF
TRBV18	TRBJ1-3	-	-	TGTGCCAGCTCACCGAGGGAAAACACCATATATTTT	CASSPRENTIYF
TRBV7-3	TRBJ1-2	-	few	TGTGCCAGCAGCCTCCCAGACAGGATCTATGGCTACACCTTC	CASSLPDRIYGYTF
TRBV30	TRBJ2-7	TRBD1	-	TGTGCCTGGAATGTGGACAGGGGTAATTACGAGCAGTACTTC	CAWNVDRGNYEQYF
TRBV27	TRBJ2-3	TRBD1	many	TGTGCCAGCAGTTTAGTCAGGGGGCGGGGTACGCAGTATTTT	CASSLVRGRGTQYF
TRBV7-9	TRBJ2-3	-	-	TGTGCCAGCAGCTTGTGGGAGTACACAGATACGCAGTATTTT	CASSLWEYTDTQYF
TRBV5-6	TRBJ1-1	-	-	TGTGCCAGCAGCCTAGAAACGGAAGCTTTCTTT	CASSLETEAFF
TRBV28	TRBJ2-7	-	-	TGTGCCAGCAGTTCCCCCCGCGAGCAGTACTTC	CASSSPREQYF
TRBV6-6	TRBJ2-7	-	-	TGTGCCAGCAGTCTTTTAGCAACCGCATACGAGCAGTACTTC	CASSLLATAYEQYF
TRBV5-1	TRBJ1-2	-	-	TGCGCCAGCCAGGGGAACGATGGCTACACCTTC	CASQGNDGYTF
TRBV29-1	TRBJ1-2	TRBD1	-	TGCAGCGTTTTGGGGGGGACAGGATTCGAAGGCTACACCTTC	CSVLGGTGFEGYTF
TRBV9	TRBJ2-1	-	-	TGTGCCAGCAGCCCGAGCTGGGCTGGTTACAATGAGCAGTTCTTC	CASSPSWAGYNEQFF
TRBV19	TRBJ2-1	TRBD2	-	TGTGCCCCCCAAAGGGCGGGAGGGGACCGAGACAATGAGCAGTTCTTC	CAPQRAGGDRDNEQFF
TRBV5-4	TRBJ1-3	-	-	TGTGCCAGCAGCCGTGGGCCAAAACACTCTGGAAACACCATATATTTT	CASSRGPKHSGNTIYF
TRBV7-2	TRBJ2-1	TRBD2	-	TGTGCCAGCAGTTCGGGACTAGGTGGGAATGAGCAGTTCTTC	CASSSGLGGNEQFF
TRBV28	TRBJ2-3	TRBD2	-	TGTGCCAGCAGTTTCGCGTTGAGCGGGAGTGGAGATACGCAGTATTTT	CASSFALSGSGDTQYF